These 21 T cell receptor beta chains were all obtained from the same sample, sequenced in a study of blood T cell repertoires in COVID-19. Produced via immunoSEQ multiplex PCR; TCRdb's table is partial and in-frame only. The sample includes some 350,000 clones, over 75% of them seen just once. The specimen was PBMCs or T cells enriched from blood (not recorded which). The receptors shown here come from a woman in her twenties or thirties who had recovered from COVID-19.

V is TRBV18 and J is TRBJ1-1, with D unresolved. There are 13 residues in the CDR3. In germline, CDR1 is KGHSH, CDR2 LQKENI. The V end lost 3 bases, the J end lost 2 bases, and 7 bases lay between the germline ends. The CDR3 reads CASSPIENTEAFF. The CDR3 nucleotides read TGTGCCAGCTCACCCATAGAAAACACTGAAGCTTTCTTT.

The chain employs TRBV2 and TRBJ1-1; no definite D call. Germline CDR1 reads SNHLY; CDR2 reads FYNNEI. V gave up 0 bases and J gave up 0 bases, with 11 bases separating them. The CDR3 is 16 amino acids. The CDR3 region has the DNA TGTGCCAGCAGTGAAGCTTCCGGACTTTTGAACACTGAAGCTTTCTTT. It specifies CASSEASGLLNTEAFF.

This sequence joins TRBV19 and TRBJ2-3; 12 bases agree with TRBD2. The junction had 4 bases not matched to a gene; V was cut back by 3 bases and J by 3 bases. Per germline, CDR1 LNHDA and CDR2 SQIVND (reference sequence). The CDR3 covers 16 residues. The CDR3 reads CASSILTSGSTDTQYF. The CDR3, as DNA: TGTGCCAGTAGTATCTTGACTAGCGGGAGTACAGATACGCAGTATTTT.

The CDR3 protein is CASSLGTANSPLHF. The CDR3 nucleotides read TGTGCCAGCAGTTTGGGGACAGCAAATTCACCCCTCCACTTT. This rearrangement joins TRBV28 to TRBJ1-6, with 7 bases aligning to TRBD1. Germline V CDR1 and CDR2: MDHEN, SYDVKM. The CDR3 is 14 amino acids. Trimming removed 3 bases from V and 7 bases from J; junction bases left unmatched: 3.

This chain links TRBV2 with TRBJ2-1; a weak D match, TRBD2 (7 bases). The V end lost 7 bases, the J end lost 7 bases, and 20 bases lay between the germline ends. This CDR3 has 15 residues. CDR1 and CDR2 (germline): SNHLY, FYNNEI. CDR3 protein: CASKGGRLAWNEQFF. CDR3 bases: TGTGCCAGCAAAGGGGGTCGACTAGCCTGGAATGAGCAGTTCTTC.

The V gene is TRBV15, the J gene TRBJ1-4, with TRBD1 matching over 8 bases. The CDR3 is 15 residues long. CDR1 and CDR2 from the germline V gene are LNHNV and YYDKDF (reference sequence). The J segment lost 3 bases and the V segment lost 3 bases, leaving 3 bases of the junction unmatched. The CDR3 protein is CATSSGQGSNEKLFF. The CDR3 bases are TGTGCCACCAGCAGTGGACAGGGTTCTAATGAAAAACTGTTTTTT.

The gene calls are TRBV9 and TRBJ2-2; 10 bases match TRBD2. With 0 bases clipped from V and 5 bases from J, the junction kept 4 bases outside the gene matches. The CDR3 sequence is 16 residues long. Germline V gives CDR1 SGDLS, CDR2 YYNGEE. Written as DNA, the CDR3 is TGTGCCAGCAGCGTAGACGGAGCGGGGGGGACCGGGGAGCTGTTTTTT. The encoded protein is CASSVDGAGGTGELFF.

The V call is TRBV18, the J call TRBJ2-5; perhaps TRBD1 as D (6 bases). The germline gives CDR1 KGHSH, CDR2 LQKENI. Trimming pared 5 bases from V and 3 bases from J, leaving 10 bases between. This CDR3 has 13 amino acids. CDR3 amino acids: CASSWGQKETQYF. The CDR3 DNA reads TGTGCCAGCTCATGGGGACAAAAAGAGACCCAGTACTTC.

The table lists this clone with a count of one. The chain uses TRBV7-2 and TRBJ2-3, with TRBD2 matching 8 bases. V trimming: 1 base; J trimming: 4 bases; junction bases outside the gene matches: 4. The CDR3 has 15 residues. Germline V gene sequence: CDR1 SGHTA, CDR2 FQGNSA. CDR3 coding DNA: TGTGCCAGCAGCTTAGTCGGGGGGGCCCCAGATACGCAGTATTTT. Residues: CASSLVGGAPDTQYF.

The rearrangement links TRBV27 to TRBJ2-1, with D perhaps TRBD1 (6 bases). The CDR3 is 15 residues long. Per germline, CDR1 MNHEY and CDR2 SMNVEV (reference sequence). Trimming stripped 3 bases from V and 4 bases from J, with 13 bases between. The CDR3 bases are TGTGCCAGCAGTTTTCGGGACACATCTTACAATGAGCAGTTCTTC. It encodes CASSFRDTSYNEQFF.

The V and J genes are TRBV15 and TRBJ2-1, with D tentatively TRBD2 (5 bases). V lost 0 bases and J lost 0, with 6 bases in between. CDR1 and CDR2 (germline): LNHNV, YYDKDF (reference sequence). This CDR3 spans 15 amino acids. CDR3 nucleotides: TGTGCCACCAGCAGAGAGCGGGCCTCCTACAATGAGCAGTTCTTC. This sequence encodes CATSRERASYNEQFF.

The V and J genes are TRBV9 and TRBJ2-6, with 7 bases lining up with TRBD1. Germline V gene data show CDR1 as SGDLS and CDR2 as YYNGEE. The ends lost 4 bases at V and 0 bases at J; junction bases unmatched: 4. This CDR3 spans 16 amino acids. The CDR3 loop reads CASSLQGISGANVLTF. The CDR3 DNA sequence: TGTGCCAGCAGCTTACAGGGGATCTCTGGGGCCAACGTCCTGACTTTC.

The chain has TRBV5-4 and TRBJ2-7, with 8 bases identical to TRBD1. The CDR3 consists of 14 residues. Germline values: CDR1 SGHNT, CDR2 YYREEE (reference sequence). The junction had 6 bases not matched to a gene; V was cut back by 3 bases and J by 4 bases. The CDR3 nucleotides are TGTGCCAGCAGCTCACGGACAGGGAGGTACGAGCAGTACTTC. It yields the protein CASSSRTGRYEQYF.

The gene calls are TRBV11-2 and TRBJ1-1, with a possible D match to TRBD1 (6 bases). CDR3 size: 15 residues. CDR1 SGHAT and CDR2 FQNNGV come from the germline V gene. The V end lost 5 bases, the J end lost 1 base, and 14 bases lay between the germline ends. The CDR3 sequence is CASSLLTGKNTEAFF. DNA of the CDR3: TGTGCCAGCAGCCTATTAACAGGGAAGAACACTGAAGCTTTCTTT. Based on the CDR3 plus reference TRBV11-2 and TRBJ1-1, the full variable domain is EAGVAQSPRYKIIEKRQSVAFWCNPISGHATLYWYQQILGQGPKLLIQFQNNGVVDDSQLPKDRFSAERLKGVDSTLKIQPAKLEDSAVYLCASSLLTGKNTEAFFGQGTRLTVV.

This chain links TRBV5-1 with TRBJ1-1; D is possibly TRBD1 (5 bases). The germline CDR1 and CDR2 sequences are SGHRS and YFSETQ. This CDR3 is 16 amino acids long. Trimming cost V 0 bases and J 4 bases, with 16 bases left between them. The CDR3 DNA follows: TGCGCCAGCAGCTTGGCGGGGATCTTGGGGGGCACTGAAGCTTTCTTT. It encodes CASSLAGILGGTEAFF.

The J gene is TRBJ2-7, the V gene TRBV9; a weak D match, TRBD1 (6 bases). Germline CDR1 SGDLS, CDR2 YYNGEE. The CDR3 extends over 15 amino acids. V gave up 3 bases and J gave up 3 bases, with 16 bases separating them. The CDR3 sequence: CASSGNQDSFYEQYF. CDR3 DNA sequence: TGTGCCAGCAGCGGGAACCAGGACAGCTTCTACGAGCAGTACTTC.

The J gene is TRBJ1-1, the V gene TRBV5-1, with 7 nucleotides matching TRBD1. CDR1 SGHRS and CDR2 YFSETQ come from the germline V gene. The V and J ends lost 4 bases and 5 bases, in that order; junction bases with no gene match: 11. The CDR3 is 15 amino acids. CDR3 residues: CASSLFTGDRTEAFF. CDR3 nucleotides: TGCGCCAGCAGCCTATTTACAGGGGACCGGACTGAAGCTTTCTTT.

The chain couples TRBV30 to TRBJ2-3; 9 bases fit TRBD2. V lost 2 bases, J lost 1 base, and 7 bases stayed unmatched. The CDR3 has 16 residues. Germline V gene data show CDR1 as GTSNPN and CDR2 as SVGIG (reference sequence). The CDR3 region has the DNA TGTGCCTGGAGTTCCACGCGGGGGGGTGGCACAGATACGCAGTATTTT. Protein: CAWSSTRGGGTDTQYF.

The chain couples TRBV20-1 to TRBJ2-1, with TRBD2 matching over 9 bases. CDR3 length: 15 amino acids. Per the germline V gene, CDR1 is DFQATT and CDR2 is SNEGSKA (reference sequence). V dropped 3 bases and J dropped 5; count of bases not matched to a gene: 8. CDR3 bases: TGCAGTGCTAGTCGGGCGGGAGGGCCGAACAATGAGCAGTTCTTC. Its protein product is CSASRAGGPNNEQFF.

The V call is TRBV19, the J call TRBJ1-2; 9 nucleotides match TRBD1. V lost 2 bases to trimming and J lost 6 bases; unmatched junction nucleotides: 10. Germline V CDR1 and CDR2: LNHDA, SQIVND (reference sequence). This CDR3 region has 16 residues. The CDR3 coding sequence is TGTGCCAGTAGTATACTCTCGGGACAGGGTGGGGATGGCTACACCTTC. Translating gives CASSILSGQGGDGYTF.

The chain combines TRBV10-3 with TRBJ1-2, with D possibly being TRBD1 (5 bases). Germline CDR1 ENHRY, CDR2 SYGVKD. The germline V and J ends were trimmed by 0 bases and 4 bases, with 15 bases remaining between them. The CDR3 spans 16 residues. CDR3 amino acids: CAISESLGGDPYGYTF. The CDR3 DNA sequence: TGTGCCATCAGTGAGTCCCTGGGGGGGGACCCCTATGGCTACACCTTC.